Below are 24 T cell receptor beta chains sequenced from a single sample in a study of OX40 agonist ivuxolimab in advanced cancers. The library came from the immunoSEQ multiplex PCR assay. TCRdb provides this immuneACCESS table in a form limited to in-frame rearrangements. Some clones are lacking; in checked studies, under half of them reflect an unresolved V gene, and why the rest are absent is not known. In this sample the table shows roughly 51,000 clones, about 88% of which occur a single time. The ten biggest clones cover about 0.58% of the sample. Sequenced here: CD4+ or CD8+ T cells sorted from blood, sampled in a trial of the OX40 agonist ivuxolimab. Source of these receptors: an adult with an advanced solid tumor such as melanoma, head and neck, liver or kidney cancer.

The sample holds one count of this clone. The chain combines TRBV11-3 with TRBJ2-3, with TRBD2 matching over 11 bases. The germline V gene has CDR1 SGHNT and CDR2 YENEEA. This CDR3 comprises 15 residues. Germline trimming cut 5 bases from V and 6 bases from J; bases unmatched to any gene: 7. The CDR3 reads CASSRNSGREDTQYF. CDR3 DNA sequence: TGTGCCAGCAGCCGAAATAGCGGGAGGGAGGATACGCAGTATTTT.

The chain uses TRBV27 and TRBJ1-4; 11 bases align to TRBD1. CDR1 is MNHEY and CDR2 is SMNVEV in the germline V gene (reference sequence). CDR3 length equals 15 residues. Germline trimming cut 6 bases from V and 6 bases from J; bases unmatched to any gene: 6. In DNA form, the CDR3 reads TGTGCCAGCAGAGTTTGGGGACAGGGGGATGAAAAACTGTTTTTT. Translated: CASRVWGQGDEKLFF. Variable domain in full (rest from reference TRBV27 and TRBJ1-4): EAQVTQNPRYLITVTGKKLTVTCSQNMNHEYMSWYRQDPGLGLRQIYYSMNVEVTDKGDVPEGYKVSRKEKRNFPLILESPSPNQTSLYFCASRVWGQGDEKLFFGSGTQLSVL.

The CDR3 DNA reads as TGTGCCAGCAGTGAAGAAGTTTATAGCAATCAGCCCCAGCATTTT. Protein sequence: CASSEEVYSNQPQHF. The chain links TRBV6-1 to TRBJ1-5; D gene ambiguous. The CDR3 totals 15 residues. From germline, CDR1 is MNHNS and CDR2 SASEGT. V shed 1 base and J shed 0 bases, with 7 bases lying between them.

CDR3 DNA: TGTGCCAGCAGTTCGGGACTAGCGGGAAGCAATGAGCAGTTCTTC. Protein sequence: CASSSGLAGSNEQFF. This sequence joins TRBV6-6 and TRBJ2-1; the match to TRBD2 covers 13 bases. This CDR3 spans 15 amino acids. Trimming at V came to 4 bases and at J to 6 bases, leaving 3 bases not matched to a gene. Germline V CDR1 and CDR2: MNHNY, SVGAGI (reference sequence).

Here the CDR3 reads CASSERGSNYGYTF. The CDR3 DNA sequence: TGCGCCAGCAGTGAGCGGGGCAGCAACTATGGCTACACCTTC. The chain carries TRBV10-2 and TRBJ1-2; a possible D gene is TRBD1 (5 bases). Germline lookup yields CDR1 WSHSY and CDR2 SAAADI. There are 14 residues in the CDR3. Trimming left V 2 bases short and J 2 bases short, with 9 bases between.

V gene TRBV7-9 combines with J gene TRBJ2-3; D is undetermined. V was cut by 1 base and J by 3 bases, with 11 bases left in between. The CDR3 length is 15 residues. The germline CDR1 and CDR2 sequences are SEHNR and FQNEAQ (reference sequence). CDR3 nucleotides: TGTGCCAGCAGCTTAGGGTGGGATAGGACAGATACGCAGTATTTT. This sequence encodes CASSLGWDRTDTQYF.

Turning to this clone: An end of the junction differs from the germline gene, which may be a read error. This sequence joins TRBV10-1 and TRBJ1-1; D perhaps matches TRBD1 (5 bases). This CDR3 contains 14 residues. CDR1 is WNHNN and CDR2 is SYGVQD in the germline V gene (reference sequence). CDR3 protein: CASGEMGGRTEAFF. The CDR3 DNA reads TGCGCCAGCGGTGAGATGGGGGGTCGAACTGAAGCTTTCTTT.

This rearrangement joins TRBV10-3 to TRBJ2-5; TRBD1 aligns across 10 bases. The J call may be mistaken, given a closer DNA end match to TRBJ2-7. This CDR3 is built from 12 residues. From germline, CDR1 is ENHRY and CDR2 SYGVKD. The CDR3 bases are TGTGCCATCAGGGGGACAGGGGACGAGCAGTACTTC. It specifies CAIRGTGDEQYF.

This clone was picked up a small number of times. The V gene is TRBV7-8, the J gene TRBJ2-7; D uncertain. CDR1 and CDR2 from the germline V gene are SGHVS and FQNEAQ. The CDR3 runs to 14 residues. The V gene lost 2 bases and the J gene lost 1 base, with 9 bases spanning the gap. The DNA of the CDR3 is TGTGCCAGCAGCTTACGGGCCCGGTCCTACGAGCAGTACTTC. Translating gives CASSLRARSYEQYF.

The chain carries TRBV5-1 and TRBJ2-7, with 15 bases that match TRBD2. Unmatched junction bases numbered 4, after V lost 1 base and J lost 5 bases. This CDR3 is built from 16 residues. Germline lookup yields CDR1 SGHRS and CDR2 YFSETQ. Here the CDR3 reads CASSLMGLAGGHEQYF. CDR3 sequence (DNA): TGCGCCAGCAGCTTGATGGGACTAGCGGGAGGTCACGAGCAGTACTTC.

This chain connects TRBV7-2 to TRBJ2-5; TRBD1 aligns across 7 bases. The J call may be incorrect, as the DNA end agrees better with TRBJ2-7. The CDR3 contains 16 residues. The V gene's germline CDR1 is SGHTA and CDR2 FQGNSA. Written as DNA, the CDR3 is TGTGCCAGCAGCTCGACCCCACAGGGGTTATCCTACGAGCAGTACTTC. Protein product: CASSSTPQGLSYEQYF.

This clone was recorded a few times. J is TRBJ2-7 and V is TRBV5-1; D gene unclear. CDR3 length: 14 residues. V was shortened by 4 bases and J by 0 bases, with 11 bases between the two germline ends. Germline V gene data show CDR1 as SGHRS and CDR2 as YFSETQ. DNA of the CDR3: TGCGCCAGCAGCGTCGTGGCGAGCTCCTACGAGCAGTACTTC. Its translation is CASSVVASSYEQYF.

The J gene is TRBJ2-3, the V gene TRBV9; D unclear. CDR1 is SGDLS, CDR2 YYNGEE, per germline. This CDR3 has 15 amino acids. Between the trimmed V and J ends, which lost 2 bases and 0 bases, there was a span of 10 bases. The CDR3 protein is CASSVFDVSTDTQYF. Here the CDR3 DNA reads TGTGCCAGCAGCGTTTTCGACGTTAGCACAGATACGCAGTATTTT.

The chain is built from TRBV4-1 and TRBJ2-2; 7 bases match TRBD1. The CDR3 loop spans 15 amino acids. With 2 bases clipped from V and 4 bases from J, the junction kept 4 bases outside the gene matches. The V gene's germline CDR1 is MGHRA and CDR2 YSYEKL. The CDR3 sequence: CASSQYRGSTGELFF. CDR3 DNA: TGCGCCAGCAGCCAATACAGGGGAAGCACCGGGGAGCTGTTTTTT.

The chain couples TRBV5-6 to TRBJ1-4; D is possibly TRBD1 (5 bases). V lost 2 bases and J 10 bases, leaving 12 bases between the germline ends. The CDR3 has 13 residues. The germline V gene encodes CDR1 SGHDT and CDR2 YYEEEE. The CDR3 loop reads CASSFGGKAKLFF. CDR3 bases: TGTGCCAGCAGCTTTGGGGGGAAAGCAAAACTGTTTTTT.

The genes are TRBV4-1 and TRBJ2-6; 7 bases align to TRBD2. The ends lost 4 bases at V and 2 bases at J; junction bases unmatched: 14. Germline values: CDR1 MGHRA, CDR2 YSYEKL. The CDR3 loop spans 19 amino acids. This chain's CDR3 is CASSLSRAGRGAGANVLTF. CDR3 in DNA: TGCGCCAGCAGCCTATCCAGGGCAGGGAGGGGCGCTGGGGCCAACGTCCTGACTTTC.

J is TRBJ1-3 and V is TRBV30; D unresolved. The germline CDR1 and CDR2 sequences are GTSNPN and SVGIG (reference sequence). The CDR3 is made up of 12 amino acids. V was trimmed by 1 base and J by 3 bases, leaving 4 bases between them. The CDR3 sequence: CAWSEVGNTIYF. The CDR3 DNA sequence: TGTGCCTGGAGTGAAGTTGGAAACACCATATATTTT.

The sample holds one count of this clone. The chain joins TRBV7-8 to TRBJ2-7; D gene ambiguous. The CDR3 spans 14 residues. Germline V gives CDR1 SGHVS, CDR2 FQNEAQ. The V and J ends lost 1 base and 6 bases respectively, with 13 bases between them. The CDR3 loop reads CASSLGQFPGEQYF. CDR3 DNA sequence: TGTGCCAGCAGCTTAGGGCAGTTCCCGGGCGAGCAGTACTTC.

The genes are TRBV7-3 and TRBJ2-1; 10 nucleotides align to TRBD2. CDR3 length equals 14 residues. V gave up 5 bases and J gave up 6 bases; unmatched junction bases: 4. Germline V gene lookup returns CDR1 SGHTA and CDR2 FQGTGA. The CDR3: CASSPLAGANEQFF. The CDR3 DNA reads as TGTGCCAGCAGCCCCCTAGCGGGAGCCAATGAGCAGTTCTTC.

This clone was detected only once. The J gene is TRBJ2-1, the V gene TRBV30; possibly TRBD1 for D (5 bases). The germline CDR1 and CDR2 sequences are GTSNPN and SVGIG (reference sequence). The CDR3 is 15 residues long. Trimming pared 5 bases from V and 4 bases from J, leaving 18 bases between. In DNA form, the CDR3 reads TGTGCCTGGGGAACAGGTAGTCGACTGTACAATGAGCAGTTCTTC. This sequence encodes CAWGTGSRLYNEQFF. Using reference TRBV30 and TRBJ2-1 for the parts outside the CDR3, the full variable domain is SQTIHQWPATLVQPVGSPLSLECTVEGTSNPNLYWYRQAAGRGLQLLFYSVGIGQISSEVPQNLSASRPQDRQFILSSKKLLLSDSGFYLCAWGTGSRLYNEQFFGPGTRLTVL.

This rearrangement joins TRBV5-1 to TRBJ2-1, with 7 nucleotides matching TRBD1. Trimming took 0 bases from V and 4 from J; bases not matched to a gene: 4. CDR3 length: 15 amino acids. Germline CDR1 SGHRS, CDR2 YFSETQ. The CDR3 sequence: CASSLENRGYNEQFF. In DNA form, the CDR3 reads TGCGCCAGCAGCTTGGAAAACAGGGGATACAATGAGCAGTTCTTC.

The chain recombines TRBV30 with TRBJ2-5; possibly TRBD1 for D (7 bases). Per the germline V gene, CDR1 is GTSNPN and CDR2 is SVGIG (reference sequence). The CDR3 runs 13 residues. The ends were cut back, 5 bases at V and 5 bases at J, with 15 bases in the middle. CDR3 amino acids: CAWPGAGGETQYF. The CDR3 bases are TGTGCCTGGCCCGGGGCAGGGGGGGAGACCCAGTACTTC.

The chain couples TRBV2 to TRBJ1-5; 10 positions match TRBD1. The CDR3 consists of 13 residues. Germline trimming cut 7 bases from V and 5 bases from J; bases unmatched to any gene: 2. Germline CDR1 SNHLY, CDR2 FYNNEI. The CDR3 bases are TGTGCCAGCACCGGGACAGGGGATCAGCCCCAGCATTTT. Protein sequence: CASTGTGDQPQHF.

The chain combines TRBV6-5 with TRBJ2-7, with D possibly TRBD1 on 6 matching bases. The germline CDR1 and CDR2 sequences are MNHEY and SVGAGI. The CDR3 runs 14 residues. The V gene lost 0 bases and the J gene lost 4 bases, with 10 bases spanning the gap. The CDR3 region has the DNA TGTGCCAGCAGTTACTCGACAGGCCTTTACGAGCAGTACTTC. This gives the protein CASSYSTGLYEQYF.